The 27 T cell receptor beta chains below come from one sample, sequenced in a study of vaccination and CD4 T cells after COVID-19. Cultured CD4+ T cells had their DNA profiled by the Oncomine TCR Beta short-read assay. A single record per CDR3 protein comes from TCRdb applying MiXCR to the PCR reads. Here the sample spans 15,000 to 20,000 distinct CDR3 sequences, roughly 31% being singletons. Their recognized antigens are unknown. Treatment denoted: approximately 10-day PBMC culture with coronavirus spike peptide pools or control peptides (ViraFEST assay). Material for sequencing was cultured CD4+ T cells from blood. The receptors here all came from a human donor with COVID-19.

The gene calls are TRBV12-3 or TRBV12-4 and TRBJ2-5; no reliable D call. Trimming cost V 6 bases and J 5 bases, with 7 bases left between them. This CDR3 is built from 11 residues. CDR3 sequence (DNA): TGTGCCAGCAGCCTAGGGGAGACCCAGTACTTC. Its translation is CASSLGETQYF.

This clonotype was found a few times. The chain couples TRBV15 to TRBJ2-1; the match to TRBD2 covers 8 bases. J was trimmed by 5 bases and V by 7 bases; bases with no gene match: 13. The CDR3 runs to 16 residues. The germline gives CDR1 LNHNV, CDR2 YYDKDF (reference sequence). For the CDR3, the DNA is TGTGCCACCACCATAGGGCCCGGGGGGGGCGACAATGAGCAGTTCTTC. Residues: CATTIGPGGGDNEQFF.

The chain recombines TRBV7-2 with TRBJ2-5; D ambiguous. This CDR3 contains 13 residues. V was pared by 5 bases and J by 2 bases, with 9 bases between. Per the germline V gene, CDR1 is SGHTA and CDR2 is FQGNSA. CDR3 nucleotides: TGTGCCAGCAGCGGACCGAAACAAGAGACCCAGTACTTC. Its translation: CASSGPKQETQYF.

The chain couples TRBV11-2 to TRBJ2-1, with 8 bases matching TRBD1. Germline CDR1 and CDR2: SGHAT and FQNNGV. The length of the CDR3 is 14 residues. J gave up 9 bases and V 5 bases, and 9 bases lay outside the gene matches. In DNA form, the CDR3 reads TGTGCCAGCAGCCCCCAGGGGGCGGCCGGTGAGCAGTTCTTC. It encodes CASSPQGAAGEQFF.

The chain combines TRBV20-1 with TRBJ2-5; tentatively, D is TRBD1 (5 bases). The CDR3 extends over 11 amino acids. Germline CDR1 DFQATT, CDR2 SNEGSKA (reference sequence). Trimming cost V 7 bases and J 5 bases, with 11 bases left between them. CDR3 in DNA: TGCAGTGTGGGGCGTTCGGAGACCCAGTACTTC. Translation: CSVGRSETQYF.

This clonotype was detected only a few times. V usage is TRBV19 and J usage is TRBJ1-6; a weak D match, TRBD1 (5 bases). Germline CDR1 and CDR2: LNHDA and SQIVND (reference sequence). The CDR3 sequence is 17 residues long. Between the trimmed V and J ends, which lost 8 bases and 0 bases, there was a span of 17 bases. The CDR3 bases are TGTGCCAGTCGGGGCAGAAACTCAAGCTCCTATAATTCACCCCTCCACTTT. Its protein product is CASRGRNSSSYNSPLHF.

The chain uses TRBV12-3 or TRBV12-4 and TRBJ1-6; D gene uncertain. Trimming left V 6 bases short and J 7 bases short, with 16 bases between. This CDR3 contains 15 residues. As DNA, the CDR3 is TGTGCCAGCAGCCCTCGAAACGGCGGCAATTCACCCCTCCACTTT. Its protein is CASSPRNGGNSPLHF.

The CDR3 protein is CSARGDLSRETQYF. The CDR3 DNA follows: TGCAGTGCTAGAGGGGACCTGAGCAGAGAGACCCAGTACTTC. The chain is built from TRBV20-1 and TRBJ2-5; either TRBD1 or TRBD2 may supply D (5 bases each). Germline V gene data show CDR1 as DFQATT and CDR2 as SNEGSKA (reference sequence). V dropped 1 base and J dropped 4 bases, with 13 bases sitting between them. The CDR3 runs to 14 residues.

The V call is TRBV7-9, the J call TRBJ1-1, with 7 bases matching TRBD1. Unmatched junction bases numbered 3, after V lost 2 bases and J lost 6 bases. CDR3 length: 13 residues. From germline, CDR1 is SEHNR and CDR2 FQNEAQ (reference sequence). The CDR3 DNA reads TGTGCCAGCAGCTTAAACCAGGGGGCTGAAGCTTTCTTT. Translated: CASSLNQGAEAFF.

The gene calls are TRBV30 and TRBJ1-1; D not resolved. CDR3 length: 13 amino acids. V shed 0 bases and J shed 0 bases, with 5 bases lying between them. The V gene's germline CDR1 is GTSNPN and CDR2 SVGIG (reference sequence). This chain's CDR3 is CAWSVRMNTEAFF. The CDR3 DNA reads as TGTGCCTGGAGTGTACGCATGAACACTGAAGCTTTCTTT.

The chain couples TRBV6-1 to TRBJ2-1; TRBD1 might be the D (7 bases). Germline V gives CDR1 MNHNS, CDR2 SASEGT. V lost 1 base to trimming and J lost 8 bases, with 21 bases between them. The CDR3 consists of 17 residues. In nucleotides, the CDR3 is TGTGCCAGCAGTGAAGGATGGCAGGGGGGTGAAAGAGATGAGCAGTTCTTC. Residues: CASSEGWQGGERDEQFF.

The gene calls are TRBV27 and TRBJ1-1; D is unclear. Germline V gene lookup returns CDR1 MNHEY and CDR2 SMNVEV (reference sequence). CDR3 length: 15 residues. Between the trimmed V and J ends, which lost 5 bases and 1 base, there was a span of 14 bases. In nucleotides, the CDR3 is TGTGCCAGCAGTCCCACGATATATACGAACACTGAAGCTTTCTTT. It translates to CASSPTIYTNTEAFF.

The rearrangement joins TRBV20-1 to TRBJ2-3, with TRBD2 matching 8 bases. The CDR3 runs to 15 residues. J gave up 3 bases and V 6 bases, and 11 bases lay outside the gene matches. Germline lookup yields CDR1 DFQATT and CDR2 SNEGSKA (reference sequence). CDR3 DNA sequence: TGCAGTGCGATGAGCGGGGGTCAAACAACAGATACGCAGTATTTT. Residues: CSAMSGGQTTDTQYF.

This chain joins TRBV21-1 and TRBJ2-7; the table's TRBD2 call for D was not verified on the DNA. TRBV21-1 represents a pseudogene. The CDR3 sequence is 12 residues long. Written as DNA, the CDR3 is TGTGCCAGCAGACTAACCCTCTTAGAGCAGTACTTC. It specifies CASRLTLLEQYF.

This clonotype was detected a few times. This sequence joins TRBV15 and TRBJ2-5, with D possibly matching TRBD1 (6 bases). Trimming removed 4 bases at V and 2 bases at J, with 8 bases between. Germline lookup yields CDR1 LNHNV and CDR2 YYDKDF (reference sequence). The CDR3 has 13 amino acids. The CDR3 region has the DNA TGTGCCACCAGCATCGGACAGCAAGAGACCCAGTACTTC. Residues: CATSIGQQETQYF.

The CDR3 DNA is TGTGCCAGCACCCCGGACACATACGAGCAGTACTTC. Its protein product is CASTPDTYEQYF. This chain joins TRBV2 and TRBJ2-7; tentative D call: TRBD1 (5 bases). The CDR3 is 12 residues long. Looked up from germline, CDR1 is SNHLY and CDR2 is FYNNEI. Trimming took off 7 bases at V and 4 bases at J, with 11 bases between the two ends.

The sample holds a few counts of this clonotype. The chain combines TRBV7-2 with TRBJ2-4; 7 bases agree with TRBD2. The junction had 4 bases not matched to a gene; V was cut back by 4 bases and J by 4 bases. CDR3 length: 14 amino acids. Per germline, CDR1 SGHTA and CDR2 FQGNSA. CDR3 sequence reads: CASSSGLGKNIQYF. CDR3 nucleotide sequence: TGTGCCAGCAGCTCAGGACTAGGTAAAAACATTCAGTACTTC. Using reference TRBV7-2 and TRBJ2-4 for the parts outside the CDR3, the full variable domain is GAGVSQSPSNKVTEKGKDVELRCDPISGHTALYWYRQSLGQGLEFLIYFQGNSAPDKSGLPSDRFSAERTGGSVSTLTIQRTQQEDSAVYLCASSSGLGKNIQYFGAGTRLSVL.

This clonotype was observed a few times. The J gene is TRBJ1-2, the V gene TRBV7-8, with 8 bases fitting TRBD1. V dropped 5 bases and J dropped 2; count of bases not matched to a gene: 10. Germline V gives CDR1 SGHVS, CDR2 FQNEAQ. The CDR3 contains 16 residues. This chain's CDR3 is CASSAGTGVRNYGYTF. The CDR3 DNA reads TGTGCCAGCAGCGCCGGGACAGGCGTGCGAAACTATGGCTACACCTTC.

The chain joins TRBV15 to TRBJ1-4; D not resolved. The V and J ends lost 0 bases and 7 bases respectively, with 6 bases between them. There are 13 residues in the CDR3. Per germline, CDR1 LNHNV and CDR2 YYDKDF (reference sequence). The CDR3, as DNA: TGTGCCACCAGCAGAGATAGGATTGAAAAACTGTTTTTT. Its protein is CATSRDRIEKLFF.

This chain uses TRBV6-5 with TRBJ1-2, with a tentative D call TRBD1 (5 bases). CDR3 length: 14 amino acids. Germline CDR1 and CDR2: MNHEY and SVGAGI. Trimming shortened V by 4 bases and J by 4 bases, and 13 bases separated the two germline ends. CDR3 sequence (DNA): TGTGCCAGCAGTTCACCGGGACGGACCTATGGCTACACCTTC. It specifies CASSSPGRTYGYTF.

This clonotype was recorded a few times. V is TRBV23-1 and J is TRBJ1-5; tentatively, D is TRBD1 (6 bases). TRBV23-1 is classed as an ORF, of uncertain function. V shed 4 bases and J shed 1 base, with 17 bases lying between them. The CDR3 spans 17 residues. The CDR3 DNA is TGCGCCAGCAGTCTTGGTCAAGGCAGGGGCAGCAATCAGCCCCAGCATTTT. Translated, it gives CASSLGQGRGSNQPQHF.

The V gene is TRBV11-3, the J gene TRBJ2-1, with TRBD1 matching over 7 bases. The junction had 5 bases not matched to a gene; V was cut back by 2 bases and J by 4 bases. The germline CDR1 and CDR2 sequences are SGHNT and YENEEA. The CDR3 extends over 15 amino acids. The CDR3 region has the DNA TGTGCCAGCAGCTTACGACAGGGCGATTACAATGAGCAGTTCTTC. Protein sequence: CASSLRQGDYNEQFF. Based on the CDR3 plus reference TRBV11-3 and TRBJ2-1, the full variable domain is EAGVVQSPRYKIIEKKQPVAFWCNPISGHNTLYWYLQNLGQGPELLIRYENEEAVDDSQLPKDRFSAERLKGVDSTLKIQPAELGDSAVYLCASSLRQGDYNEQFFGPGTRLTVL.

The V and J genes are TRBV29-1 and TRBJ1-6; D uncertain. Germline V lookup: CDR1 SQVTM, CDR2 ANQGSEA. The V gene lost 7 bases and the J gene lost 2 bases, with 9 bases spanning the gap. The CDR3 has 13 residues. CDR3 coding DNA: TGCAGCGCCCGGGCCGCCTATAATTCACCCCTCCACTTT. Translated: CSARAAYNSPLHF.

Only one count was recorded for this clonotype. A much larger clone lies one base from this, so it may be a read error. The chain employs TRBV27 and TRBJ1-5, with 12 bases lining up with TRBD1. CDR1 is MNHEY and CDR2 is SMNVEV in the germline V gene (reference sequence). CDR3 length equals 17 residues. The J segment lost 6 bases and the V segment lost 6 bases, leaving 12 bases of the junction unmatched. This CDR3 reads CASSRGSGTGGSQPQHF. The CDR3 DNA follows: TGTGCCAGCAGCAGAGGTTCCGGGACAGGGGGCAGTCAGCCCCAGCATTTT.

V usage is TRBV7-2 and J usage is TRBJ2-2, with 13 bases fitting TRBD2. This CDR3 spans 16 amino acids. Germline V gene lookup returns CDR1 SGHTA and CDR2 FQGNSA. Losses at the gene ends were 5 bases for V and 6 bases for J; bases not matched to a gene: 6. The CDR3 DNA sequence: TGTGCCAGCAGCCGTACTAGCGGGGGGGCCTCCGGGGAGCTGTTTTTT. This codes for CASSRTSGGASGELFF.

This chain joins TRBV20-1 and TRBJ1-1; the D is unclear. CDR1 and CDR2 (germline): DFQATT, SNEGSKA (reference sequence). CDR3 length: 11 residues. Trimming took 7 bases from V and 1 from J, leaving 7 bases between them. CDR3 sequence: CSVRWNTEAFF. The DNA of the CDR3 is TGCAGTGTAAGGTGGAACACTGAAGCTTTCTTT.

This clonotype has more than one count but fewer than ten. V gene TRBV15 combines with J gene TRBJ2-2; D is possibly TRBD2 (7 bases). Per the germline V gene, CDR1 is LNHNV and CDR2 is YYDKDF (reference sequence). Trimming left V 0 bases short and J 5 bases short, with 16 bases between. The CDR3 runs to 17 residues. CDR3: CATSRDAGGRETGELFF. In nucleotides, the CDR3 is TGTGCCACCAGCAGAGATGCCGGGGGGCGAGAGACCGGGGAGCTGTTTTTT.